This T cell receptor (beta chain) was recovered during a study of cytotoxic CD8 clonotypes in ibrutinib-treated CLL. Overall study findings and caveats: Public clonotypes, an uncommon group, contracted or remained stable on treatment.

Libraries were prepared by immunoSEQ multiplex PCR; TCRdb keeps only in-frame clonotypes and omits some of them. The sample shows about 85,000 clones, 75% to 85% of them seen only once. This CDR3 is built from 13 residues. The V gene lost 3 bases and the J gene lost 8 bases, with 8 bases spanning the gap. Germline V gene sequence: CDR1 MNHEY, CDR2 SMNVEV (reference sequence). This clone has a single count. As yet, its antigen is unknown. Sample: PBMCs, taken after 12 months of ibrutinib treatment. This sequence originates from a human donor with chronic lymphocytic leukemia. This chain uses TRBV27 with TRBJ1-6, with a possible D match to TRBD1 (5 bases). CDR3 sequence (DNA): TGTGCCAGCAGTTTTAGGGGTGATTCACCCCTCCACTTT. Residues: CASSFRGDSPLHF.